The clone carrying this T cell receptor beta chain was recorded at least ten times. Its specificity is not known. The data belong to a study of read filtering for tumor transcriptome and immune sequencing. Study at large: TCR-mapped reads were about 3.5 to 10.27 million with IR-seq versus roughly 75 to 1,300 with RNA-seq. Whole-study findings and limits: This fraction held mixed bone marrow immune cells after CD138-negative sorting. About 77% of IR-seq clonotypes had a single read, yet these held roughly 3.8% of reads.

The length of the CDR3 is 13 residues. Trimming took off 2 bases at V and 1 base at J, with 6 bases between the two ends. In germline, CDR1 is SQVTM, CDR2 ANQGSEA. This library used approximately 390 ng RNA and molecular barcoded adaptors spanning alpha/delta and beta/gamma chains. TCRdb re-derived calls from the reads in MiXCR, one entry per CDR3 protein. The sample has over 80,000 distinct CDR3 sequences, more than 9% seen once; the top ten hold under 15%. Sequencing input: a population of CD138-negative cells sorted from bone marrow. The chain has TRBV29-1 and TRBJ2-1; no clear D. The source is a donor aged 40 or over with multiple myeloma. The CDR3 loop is CSVERNSYNEQFF. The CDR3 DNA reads TGCAGCGTTGAAAGGAATTCCTACAATGAGCAGTTCTTC.